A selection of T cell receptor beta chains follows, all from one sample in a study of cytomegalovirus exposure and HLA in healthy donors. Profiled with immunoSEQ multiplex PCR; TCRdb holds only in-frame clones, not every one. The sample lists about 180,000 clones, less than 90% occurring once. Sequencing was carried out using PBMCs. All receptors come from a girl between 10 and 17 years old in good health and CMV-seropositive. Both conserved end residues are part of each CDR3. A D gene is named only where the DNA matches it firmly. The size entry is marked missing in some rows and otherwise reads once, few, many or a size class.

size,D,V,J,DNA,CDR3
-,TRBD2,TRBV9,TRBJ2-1,TGTGCCAGCAGCGTAGCCCCGCTGCGGGAGGGGTACAATGAGCAGTTCTTC,CASSVAPLREGYNEQFF
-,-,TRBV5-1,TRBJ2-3,TGCGCCAGCAGCTTAATGGCGGGACCGACTGTGCGCACAGATACGCAGTATTTT,CASSLMAGPTVRTDTQYF
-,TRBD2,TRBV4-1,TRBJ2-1,TGCGCCAGCAGCCAATTCTCTCTAGCGGGAGGGCCAATTCTCGATGAGCAGTTCTTC,CASSQFSLAGGPILDEQFF
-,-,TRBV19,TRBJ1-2,TGTGCCAGTAGTATAGTGTCATCAGGAGGGGGCTACACCTTC,CASSIVSSGGGYTF
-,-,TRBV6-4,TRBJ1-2,TGTGCCAGCAGTGACATCGGTGGTTTTGGCTACACCTTC,CASSDIGGFGYTF
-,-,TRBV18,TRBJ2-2,TGTGCCAGCTCACCACTCTCTGACACCGGGGAGCTGTTTTTT,CASSPLSDTGELFF
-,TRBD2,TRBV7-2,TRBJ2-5,TGTGCCAGCAGCCCCAGGGCTAGCGGGATGGGGGGGGGTGAGACCCAGTACTTC,CASSPRASGMGGGETQYF
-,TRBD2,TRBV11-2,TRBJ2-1,TGTGCCAGCAGCTTCCGGACTAGTGTAAACAATGAGCAGTTCTTC,CASSFRTSVNNEQFF
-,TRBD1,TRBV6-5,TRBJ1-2,TGTGCCAGCAGTCCCCTCGACAGGGTCGGCTACACCTTC,CASSPLDRVGYTF
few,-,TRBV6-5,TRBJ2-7,TGTGCCAGCAGTTACTCGAGAGACGAGCAGTACTTC,CASSYSRDEQYF
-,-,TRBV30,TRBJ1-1,TGTGCCTGGAGGGGCATGAACACTGAAGCTTTCTTT,CAWRGMNTEAFF
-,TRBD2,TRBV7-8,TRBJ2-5,TGTGCCAGCAGCGGGGATGGGGGGGTAAAGACCCAGTACTTC,CASSGDGGVKTQYF
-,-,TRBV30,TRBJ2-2,TGTGCCTGGAGGGGGCAGGGGTACACCGGGGAGCTGTTTTTT,CAWRGQGYTGELFF
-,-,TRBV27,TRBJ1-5,TGTGCCAGCAGTTTCTCACAGTATAGCAATCAGCCCCAGCATTTT,CASSFSQYSNQPQHF
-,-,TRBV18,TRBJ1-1,TGTGCCAGCTCACCGCAGAGACAGACAGCCCTGAACACTGAAGCTTTCTTT,CASSPQRQTALNTEAFF
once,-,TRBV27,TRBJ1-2,TGTGCCAGCAGTTTATCAGGTCAAATAGGGAGGGACCTACTCGTCTATGGCTACACCTTC,CASSLSGQIGRDLLVYGYTF
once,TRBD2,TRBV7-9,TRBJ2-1,TGTGCCAGCAGCTTAATGACTAGCGGGAGTAGTTACTTCTTC,CASSLMTSGSSYFF
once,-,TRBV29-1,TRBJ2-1,TGCAGCGTTGGCGCACTGTCAGGCTACAATGAGCAGTTCTTC,CSVGALSGYNEQFF
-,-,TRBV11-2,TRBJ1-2,TGTGCCAGCAGCCAAGCGGGGGAGGGCTATGGCTACACCTTC,CASSQAGEGYGYTF
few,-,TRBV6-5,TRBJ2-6,TGTGCCAGCAGAAGCCCTGGGGCCAACGTCCTGACTTTC,CASRSPGANVLTF